This passage covers 23 T cell receptor beta chains from one sample sequenced in a study of blood T cell repertoires in COVID-19. Sequencing was performed with immunoSEQ multiplex PCR; in TCRdb, only in-frame clones are kept and a portion is missing. This sample has some 170,000 clones; around 76% occur once, and the top ten carry more than 7.5%. The sequenced sample was peripheral blood. All receptors come from a woman aged 70-85 years with acute or convalescent COVID-19.

The chain joins TRBV24-1 to TRBJ1-2; possible D gene TRBD1, 6 bases. Germline CDR1 and CDR2: KGHDR and SFDVKD. The CDR3 consists of 13 residues. V lost 3 bases to trimming and J lost 4 bases, with 8 bases between them. The CDR3 region is CATSDRRGYGYTF. CDR3 nucleotide sequence: TGTGCCACCAGTGATCGCAGGGGCTATGGCTACACCTTC.

The chain carries TRBV5-6 and TRBJ1-2; D is ambiguous. Per the germline V gene, CDR1 is SGHDT and CDR2 is YYEEEE. Trimming shortened V by 2 bases and J by 8 bases, and 7 bases separated the two germline ends. The CDR3 consists of 11 residues. CDR3 loop: CASSLGLGYTF. For the CDR3, the DNA is TGTGCCAGCAGCTTAGGACTGGGCTACACCTTC.

The CDR3 here is CASSPPGRGKGYTF. CDR3 bases: TGTGCCAGCAGCCCCCCGGGCAGGGGGAAGGGCTACACCTTC. The V call is TRBV3-1 (or the pseudogene TRBV3-2), the J call TRBJ1-2; 7 nucleotides line up with TRBD1. Germline values: CDR1 LGHDT, CDR2 YNNKEL (reference sequence). The CDR3 has 14 residues. Germline trimming cut 4 bases from V and 8 bases from J; bases unmatched to any gene: 10.

The rearrangement links TRBV5-1 to TRBJ2-4; 8 bases line up with TRBD2. The CDR3 length is 16 residues. The V segment lost 0 bases and the J segment 7 bases; nucleotides outside the gene matches: 9. The germline gives CDR1 SGHRS, CDR2 YFSETQ. CDR3 coding DNA: TGCGCCAGCAGCTTGGACGGGCAAGCGGGGGTTAACATTCAGTACTTC. Protein product: CASSLDGQAGVNIQYF.

V gene TRBV6-6 combines with J gene TRBJ1-6; D might be TRBD1 (5 bases). The CDR3 contains 17 residues. Between the trimmed V and J ends, which lost 8 bases and 0 bases, there was a span of 17 bases. From germline, CDR1 is MNHNY and CDR2 SVGAGI (reference sequence). The CDR3 bases are TGTGCCAGCGGTCCGTTCCAGGGTTACTCCTATAATTCACCCCTCCACTTT. Translating it yields CASGPFQGYSYNSPLHF.

The V call is TRBV5-6, the J call TRBJ1-6, with 9 bases aligning to TRBD1. This CDR3 comprises 15 residues. Germline V gene lookup returns CDR1 SGHDT and CDR2 YYEEEE. V dropped 1 base and J dropped 8; count of bases not matched to a gene: 4. The chain's CDR3 is CASSLLGQGDSPLHF. The CDR3 bases are TGTGCCAGCAGCTTGCTGGGACAGGGAGATTCACCCCTCCACTTT.

V is TRBV5-1 and J is TRBJ1-2, with 11 bases fitting TRBD1. Germline CDR1 is SGHRS and CDR2 is YFSETQ. This CDR3 contains 17 residues. Trimming at V came to 0 bases and at J to 2 bases, leaving 6 bases not matched to a gene. CDR3 DNA sequence: TGCGCCAGCAGCTTGGGGACAGGGGGCGCGGGAAACTATGGCTACACCTTC. Its protein is CASSLGTGGAGNYGYTF.

This clone was detected only once. CDR3 amino acids: CASSLDRLEGGKLFF. CDR3 sequence (DNA): TGCGCCAGCAGCTTGGACAGACTTGAAGGAGGGAAACTGTTTTTT. The rearrangement links TRBV5-1 to TRBJ1-4; D gene unclear. The length of the CDR3 is 15 residues. Trimming removed 0 bases from V and 11 bases from J, with 17 bases in between. Germline V CDR1 and CDR2: SGHRS, YFSETQ.

This clone was recorded once. The chain has TRBV28 and TRBJ1-2, with D unresolved. There are 14 residues in the CDR3. Germline assignment: CDR1 MDHEN and CDR2 SYDVKM. V gave up 4 bases and J gave up 4 bases, with 13 bases separating them. In DNA, the CDR3 is TGTGCCAGCAGTTCCTCGACTAGGCTCTATGGCTACACCTTC. Protein product: CASSSSTRLYGYTF.

This chain links TRBV27 with TRBJ1-2; D may be TRBD1 (6 bases). CDR3 length equals 15 residues. The germline gives CDR1 MNHEY, CDR2 SMNVEV (reference sequence). The V gene lost 2 bases and the J gene lost 3 bases, with 13 bases spanning the gap. The CDR3 bases are TGTGCCAGCAGTTTACGTGGGGGCCCCTACTATGGCTACACCTTC. Encoded protein: CASSLRGGPYYGYTF.

The V call is TRBV6-1, the J call TRBJ2-2; tentative D call: TRBD1 (5 bases). Germline V gives CDR1 MNHNS, CDR2 SASEGT. This CDR3 has 15 amino acids. V lost 2 bases and J lost 3, with 10 bases in between. The CDR3 DNA is TGTGCCAGCAGTGAACAGGGAAGGTACACCGGGGAGCTGTTTTTT. Translated: CASSEQGRYTGELFF.

J is TRBJ2-5 and V is TRBV4-2, with 8 bases lining up with TRBD1. Per germline, CDR1 LGHNA and CDR2 YNFKEQ. The CDR3 consists of 14 residues. Trimming at V came to 0 bases and at J to 5 bases, leaving 2 bases not matched to a gene. CDR3 nucleotides: TGTGCCAGCAGCCAAGATCACAGGGGGGAGACCCAGTACTTC. This codes for CASSQDHRGETQYF.

This clone was counted ten times or more. The chain has TRBV7-8 and TRBJ1-6; tentative D call: TRBD1 (5 bases). Germline CDR1 reads SGHVS; CDR2 reads FQNEAQ. The length of the CDR3 is 16 residues. Trimming took off 4 bases at V and 6 bases at J, with 16 bases between the two ends. The CDR3 here is CASSYQGLGFNSPLHF. CDR3 bases: TGTGCCAGCAGCTACCAGGGACTAGGTTTTAATTCACCCCTCCACTTT.

The genes are TRBV14 and TRBJ2-1, with D hard to call. V was clipped by 4 bases and J by 4 bases, with 14 bases between them. Germline CDR1 reads SGHDN; CDR2 reads FVKESK. This CDR3 region has 15 residues. For the CDR3, the DNA is TGTGCCAGCAGCCGCTTGACAAGTGGGTACAATGAGCAGTTCTTC. This translates into CASSRLTSGYNEQFF.

V is TRBV7-2 and J is TRBJ2-1; 11 bases align to TRBD2. Germline CDR1 SGHTA, CDR2 FQGNSA. The CDR3 covers 15 residues. The junction had 9 bases not matched to a gene; V was cut back by 8 bases and J by 6 bases. CDR3 bases: TGTGCCAGCTCCCTAGCGGGAGGTCCCCCCAATGAGCAGTTCTTC. It specifies CASSLAGGPPNEQFF.

The gene calls are TRBV29-1 and TRBJ2-7; 7 bases line up with TRBD1. V lost 5 bases to trimming and J lost 1 base; unmatched junction nucleotides: 8. Germline values: CDR1 SQVTM, CDR2 ANQGSEA. This CDR3 contains 14 residues. CDR3 region: CSVIEQGVSYEQYF. CDR3 coding DNA: TGCAGCGTTATAGAGCAGGGGGTTTCCTACGAGCAGTACTTC.

V usage is TRBV6-2 or TRBV6-3 and J usage is TRBJ2-5; 8 bases align to TRBD2. This CDR3 contains 16 residues. V lost 2 bases to trimming and J lost 2 bases; unmatched junction nucleotides: 7. Germline CDR1 MNHEY, CDR2 SVGEGT. The chain's CDR3 is CASSYGGSGDQETQYF. Here the CDR3 DNA reads TGTGCCAGCAGTTACGGAGGTAGCGGGGATCAAGAGACCCAGTACTTC.

The rearrangement joins TRBV4-2 to TRBJ2-2, with 11 bases lining up with TRBD2. V lost 2 bases to trimming and J lost 6 bases; unmatched junction nucleotides: 2. Germline lookup yields CDR1 LGHNA and CDR2 YNFKEQ. The CDR3 length is 15 residues. The CDR3 region is CASSQTSGGPGELFF. The CDR3 region has the DNA TGTGCCAGCAGCCAAACTAGCGGGGGCCCCGGGGAGCTGTTTTTT.

J is TRBJ1-2 and V is TRBV5-6; 12 bases are shared with TRBD1. Germline CDR1 SGHDT, CDR2 YYEEEE. The CDR3 has 15 amino acids. The ends lost 0 bases at V and 7 bases at J; junction bases unmatched: 4. The CDR3 spells CASSLEGTGGLGYTF. Written as DNA, the CDR3 is TGTGCCAGCAGCTTGGAAGGGACAGGGGGCCTTGGCTACACCTTC.

The gene calls are TRBV6-2 or TRBV6-3 and TRBJ2-7; TRBD2 aligns across 9 bases. Germline lookup yields CDR1 MNHEY and CDR2 SVGEGT. V shed 6 bases, J shed 2 bases, and the junction held 5 bases outside the gene matches. This CDR3 is built from 14 residues. Here the CDR3 reads CASSRSGGPYEQYF. The CDR3 nucleotides are TGTGCCAGCAGCCGTAGCGGGGGCCCCTACGAGCAGTACTTC.

The chain combines TRBV28 with TRBJ2-6; the match to TRBD1 covers 12 bases. V lost 3 bases to trimming and J lost 3 bases; unmatched junction nucleotides: 6. This CDR3 has 18 amino acids. The germline CDR1 and CDR2 sequences are MDHEN and SYDVKM. CDR3 amino acids: CASSLGQGASLGANVLTF. The CDR3 bases are TGTGCCAGCAGTTTGGGACAGGGGGCTTCCCTTGGGGCCAACGTCCTGACTTTC.

The chain recombines TRBV30 with TRBJ1-2; maybe TRBD1 (6 bases). CDR3 length: 13 residues. Germline V gives CDR1 GTSNPN, CDR2 SVGIG (reference sequence). V dropped 5 bases and J dropped 3 bases, with 13 bases sitting between them. The CDR3 spells CAWHRDTYYGYTF. DNA of the CDR3: TGTGCCTGGCACCGGGACACCTACTATGGCTACACCTTC.

This sequence joins TRBV28 and TRBJ2-7; no firm D call. Germline V gene sequence: CDR1 MDHEN, CDR2 SYDVKM. The CDR3 length is 13 residues. Between the trimmed V and J ends, which lost 5 bases and 5 bases, there was a span of 13 bases. Written as DNA, the CDR3 is TGTGCCAGCAGTAATTCTCCTGTCGACGAGCAGTACTTC. Residues: CASSNSPVDEQYF. Combining the CDR3 with reference TRBV28 and TRBJ2-7 gives the whole variable domain DVKVTQSSRYLVKRTGEKVFLECVQDMDHENMFWYRQDPGLGLRLIYFSYDVKMKEKGDIPEGYSVSREKKERFSLILESASTNQTSMYLCASSNSPVDEQYFGPGTRLTVT.